These 32 T cell receptor beta chains share one sample of origin, sequenced in a study of T cells in Graves' hyperthyroidism and ophthalmopathy. Researchers took RNA transcripts and amplified the TCR beta CDR3 regions from them. First-round RT-PCR targeting the TCR CDR3 was performed with the HTBI primer set. TCRdb reprocessed the multiplex PCR reads via MiXCR and lists one record per CDR3 protein. The sample contains roughly 290,000 distinct CDR3 sequences, more than 10% of which appear only once. The source material was blood. The source of these receptors is a woman aged 25 to 45 with Graves' hyperthyroidism that later progressed to Graves' ophthalmopathy.

This clonotype has at least ten counts. The chain combines TRBV11-2 with TRBJ1-1; 8 bases line up with TRBD1. This CDR3 region has 17 residues. The germline gives CDR1 SGHAT, CDR2 FQNNGV. J gave up 0 bases and V 5 bases, and 11 bases lay outside the gene matches. As DNA, the CDR3 is TGTGCCAGCAGCACCCCAGGGGGCTTAGAAATGAACACTGAAGCTTTCTTT. Its translation is CASSTPGGLEMNTEAFF.

The rearrangement joins TRBV15 to TRBJ2-1; D possibly corresponds to TRBD2 (6 bases). The V end lost 1 base, the J end lost 9 bases, and 16 bases lay between the germline ends. CDR1 and CDR2 (germline): LNHNV, YYDKDF (reference sequence). The CDR3 extends over 15 amino acids. The CDR3 DNA reads TGTGCCACCAGCAGAGGGCGACTAGAGGTTCGTGAGCAGTTCTTC. This encodes CATSRGRLEVREQFF.

This clonotype was seen many times. The chain carries TRBV7-9 and TRBJ2-1; maybe TRBD1 (6 bases). The CDR3 is made up of 11 amino acids. The germline V and J ends were trimmed by 11 bases and 7 bases, with 12 bases remaining between them. Germline CDR1 reads SEHNR; CDR2 reads FQNEAQ (reference sequence). The CDR3 DNA is TGTGCCGGTCATCAGGGGAATGAGCAGTTCTTC. Amino acids: CAGHQGNEQFF.

This clonotype was counted many times. The rearrangement links TRBV28 to TRBJ2-1; 8 bases line up with TRBD2. Germline V CDR1 and CDR2: MDHEN, SYDVKM. The CDR3 totals 14 residues. Trimming removed 10 bases from V and 7 bases from J; junction bases left unmatched: 12. CDR3 nucleotide sequence: TGTGCCACCGACCGCCGACTAGCGAGGAATGAGCAGTTCTTC. It translates to CATDRRLARNEQFF.

A few counts support this clonotype. A much larger clone is a single base away; this may be a read error. No conserved phenylalanine or tryptophan is present at the end of the CDR3, so a read error is the likely explanation. The chain is built from TRBV7-2 and TRBJ2-7; TRBD1 matches at 10 bases. Germline lookup yields CDR1 SGHTA and CDR2 FQGNSA. This CDR3 contains 15 residues. This CDR3 is CASSLEGTGAYEQYL. CDR3 DNA: TGTGCCAGCAGCTTAGAGGGGACAGGGGCCTATGAGCAGTACCTC.

The J gene is TRBJ1-1, the V gene TRBV7-2; 10 bases map to TRBD1. CDR1 and CDR2 (germline): SGHTA, FQGNSA. The CDR3 runs to 16 residues. V lost 5 bases to trimming and J lost 5 bases; unmatched junction nucleotides: 11. The CDR3 loop is CASSAGTGAQGTEAFF. CDR3 sequence (DNA): TGTGCCAGCAGCGCCGGGACAGGGGCTCAGGGAACTGAAGCTTTCTTT.

Ten or more counts support this clonotype. This chain connects TRBV7-9 to TRBJ1-1; a possible D gene is TRBD1 (6 bases). CDR1 and CDR2 (germline): SEHNR, FQNEAQ (reference sequence). V lost 5 bases to trimming and J lost 1 base, with 14 bases between them. This CDR3 region has 15 residues. CDR3 sequence reads: CASSGEGQWNTEAFF. CDR3 bases: TGTGCCAGCAGCGGGGAGGGACAATGGAACACTGAAGCTTTCTTT.

This clonotype has at least ten counts. The chain carries TRBV7-9 and TRBJ1-1; 7 bases align to TRBD1. Per the germline V gene, CDR1 is SEHNR and CDR2 is FQNEAQ (reference sequence). There are 17 residues in the CDR3. V shed 4 bases and J 0 bases; nucleotides not matched to a gene: 11. CDR3: CASSSPSGTVLNTEAFF. In DNA, the CDR3 is TGTGCCAGCAGCTCCCCCTCCGGGACAGTGCTGAACACTGAAGCTTTCTTT.

This clonotype was detected ten times or more. The chain uses TRBV27 and TRBJ2-1; D perhaps matches TRBD2 (6 bases). The ends were cut back, 3 bases at V and 7 bases at J, with 10 bases in the middle. The CDR3 contains 13 residues. Germline CDR1 MNHEY, CDR2 SMNVEV (reference sequence). CDR3 coding DNA: TGTGCCAGCAGTTTCTACGCGGGAAATGAGCAGTTCTTC. This translates into CASSFYAGNEQFF.

The chain uses TRBV9 and TRBJ2-2; the D call may be TRBD1 or TRBD2 (5 bases each). The germline V gene has CDR1 SGDLS and CDR2 YYNGEE. The CDR3 is made up of 15 amino acids. V was pared by 3 bases and J by 5 bases, with 14 bases between. DNA for the CDR3: TGTGCCAGCAGCGAGAGGGGATTGGGGACCGGGGAGCTGTTTTTT. Translated: CASSERGLGTGELFF.

The V call is TRBV9, the J call TRBJ2-7; TRBD2 matches at 7 bases. Unmatched junction bases numbered 10, after V lost 4 bases and J lost 3 bases. CDR1 and CDR2 from the germline V gene are SGDLS and YYNGEE. CDR3 length: 15 residues. The chain's CDR3 is CASSLQGGSNYEQYF. CDR3 sequence (DNA): TGTGCCAGCAGCCTCCAGGGCGGGAGTAACTACGAGCAGTACTTC. The variable domain in full, completed from reference TRBV9 and TRBJ2-7, reads DSGVTQTPKHLITATGQRVTLRCSPRSGDLSVYWYQQSLDQGLQFLIQYYNGEERAKGNILERFSAQQFPDLHSELNLSSLELGDSALYFCASSLQGGSNYEQYFGPGTRLTVT.

The genes are TRBV12-3 or TRBV12-4 and TRBJ2-1, with D tentatively TRBD2 (6 bases). The CDR3 extends over 14 amino acids. With 0 bases removed from V and 12 bases from J, the gap between germline ends came to 15 bases. In nucleotides, the CDR3 is TGTGCCAGCAGTTTAGCGAGGCAAAGCGGGCGGCAGTTCTTC. Translating gives CASSLARQSGRQFF.

This clonotype has at least ten counts. The chain combines TRBV27 with TRBJ2-5; D may be TRBD1 or TRBD2 (6 bases each). This CDR3 region has 15 residues. V lost 2 bases to trimming and J lost 1 base, with 11 bases between them. Germline V gene lookup returns CDR1 MNHEY and CDR2 SMNVEV (reference sequence). The CDR3 is CASSLRGEAQETQYF. Here the CDR3 DNA reads TGTGCCAGCAGTTTAAGGGGGGAGGCCCAAGAGACCCAGTACTTC.

This clonotype came up a few times. The genes are TRBV3-1 and TRBJ1-1, with 8 nucleotides matching TRBD1. This CDR3 contains 16 residues. CDR1 and CDR2 from the germline V gene are LGHDT and YNNKEL (reference sequence). V gave up 0 bases and J gave up 6 bases; unmatched junction bases: 9. CDR3 DNA: TGTGCCAGCAGCCAAGAGGGTCAACAGGGGGGTGCTGAAGCTTTCTTT. This encodes CASSQEGQQGGAEAFF.

This clonotype was picked up a small number of times. The chain carries TRBV4-2 and TRBJ1-6; 9 nucleotides align to TRBD1. This CDR3 spans 19 amino acids. V was pared by 2 bases and J by 8 bases, with 16 bases of the junction left unmatched. Germline-derived CDR1 and CDR2 are LGHNA and YNFKEQ. DNA for the CDR3: TGTGCCAGCAGCCAAAAGGGGGGGCACAGGGGGCCTGGTGATTCACCCCTCCACTTT. This gives the protein CASSQKGGHRGPGDSPLHF.

Only a few counts were recorded for this clonotype. The chain joins TRBV7-8 to TRBJ1-4, with a tentative D call TRBD1 (6 bases). The CDR3 has 14 amino acids. Trimming pared 2 bases from V and 6 bases from J, leaving 10 bases between. In germline, CDR1 is SGHVS, CDR2 FQNEAQ. The CDR3 DNA is TGTGCCAGCAGCTTATACAGGGAGGATGAAAAACTGTTTTTT. Encoded protein: CASSLYREDEKLFF.

This clonotype was picked up many times. CDR3 sequence reads: CASRTTEQFTDTQYF. CDR3 bases: TGTGCCAGCAGGACCACAGAACAATTCACAGATACGCAGTATTTT. The chain combines TRBV6-2 or TRBV6-3 with TRBJ2-3; no clear D gene. CDR1 and CDR2 from the germline V gene are MNHEY and SVGEGT. V was pared by 6 bases and J by 2 bases, with 15 bases between. The CDR3 spans 15 residues.

This clonotype came up a few times. This chain uses TRBV9 with TRBJ2-1; 15 nucleotides agree with TRBD2. Germline V CDR1 and CDR2: SGDLS, YYNGEE. V shed 10 bases, J shed 14 bases, and the junction held 13 bases outside the gene matches. The CDR3 length is 14 residues. This CDR3 is CASSGLAGGVPKFF. The CDR3 nucleotides read TGTGCCTCCTCCGGACTAGCGGGAGGGGTCCCAAAGTTCTTC.

J is TRBJ1-5 and V is TRBV19; the D gene is possibly TRBD1 (6 bases). Trimming took 6 bases from V and 1 from J, leaving 19 bases between them. Germline V lookup: CDR1 LNHDA, CDR2 SQIVND (reference sequence). The CDR3 runs 17 residues. The CDR3, as DNA: TGTGCCAGTAGCCGCGGCAGGGGCGACGCGAGCAATCAGCCCCAGCATTTT. Translating it yields CASSRGRGDASNQPQHF. The entire variable domain, with the rest obtained from reference TRBV19 and TRBJ1-5, is as follows: DGGITQSPKYLFRKEGQNVTLSCEQNLNHDAMYWYRQDPGQGLRLIYYSQIVNDFQKGDIAEGYSVSREKKESFPLTVTSAQKNPTAFYLCASSRGRGDASNQPQHFGDGTRLSIL.

This clonotype was counted ten times or more. The chain employs TRBV19 and TRBJ1-2, with 9 positions matching TRBD1. The CDR3 is 14 residues long. After removal of 4 bases from V and 8 bases from J, the junction contained 8 bases not matched to a gene. Germline-derived CDR1 and CDR2 are LNHDA and SQIVND (reference sequence). For the CDR3, the DNA is TGTGCCAGTAGTACACAGGGACAGGGAAGCGGCTACACCTTC. Amino acids: CASSTQGQGSGYTF.

As regards this clonotype: This sequence may be a read error, since a much larger clone differs from it by one base. The rearrangement uses TRBV5-5 and TRBJ1-6; D is uncertain. CDR1 SGHKS and CDR2 YYEKEE come from the germline V gene (reference sequence). This CDR3 contains 14 residues. The CDR3 DNA is TGTGCCAGCAGCTTGGAGCCGGGTAATCCACCCCTCCACTTT. Encoded protein: CASSLEPGNPPLHF. The full variable domain, its missing parts supplied by reference TRBV5-5 and TRBJ1-6, is DAGVTQSPTHLIKTRGQQVTLRCSPISGHKSVSWYQQVLGQGPQFIFQYYEKEERGRGNFPDRFSARQFPNYSSELNVNALLLGDSALYLCASSLEPGNPPLHFGNGTRLTVT.

This clonotype has ten or more counts. The V gene is TRBV5-1, the J gene TRBJ1-4; weak D call: TRBD1 (5 bases). Between the trimmed V and J ends, which lost 3 bases and 6 bases, there was a span of 12 bases. The CDR3 has 14 amino acids. Germline CDR1 is SGHRS and CDR2 is YFSETQ. This CDR3 is CASSSGGADEKLFF. Here the CDR3 DNA reads TGCGCCAGCAGCTCAGGAGGGGCGGATGAAAAACTGTTTTTT.

The V gene is TRBV29-1, the J gene TRBJ2-7; a possible D gene is TRBD2 (6 bases). Trimming left V 6 bases short and J 1 base short, with 13 bases between. CDR3 size: 13 residues. Germline V gives CDR1 SQVTM, CDR2 ANQGSEA. CDR3 in amino acids: CSVVGTLSYEQYF. CDR3 in DNA: TGCAGCGTAGTAGGGACTCTGTCCTACGAGCAGTACTTC.

The rearrangement uses TRBV7-9 and TRBJ2-3, with TRBD1 matching 7 bases. This CDR3 region has 17 residues. Germline-derived CDR1 and CDR2 are SEHNR and FQNEAQ (reference sequence). J was trimmed by 1 base and V by 2 bases; bases with no gene match: 9. CDR3 sequence reads: CASSLPRDRLGTDTQYF. Written as DNA, the CDR3 is TGTGCCAGCAGCTTACCCAGGGACAGATTAGGCACAGATACGCAGTATTTT.

The chain couples TRBV6-1 to TRBJ2-1, with 9 bases aligning to TRBD2. V was clipped by 6 bases and J by 9 bases; unmatched bases: 15. The CDR3 consists of 16 residues. CDR1 and CDR2 from the germline V gene are MNHNS and SASEGT. CDR3 amino acids: CASSPRPSGKRSEQFF. The CDR3 DNA reads as TGTGCCAGCAGCCCTCGGCCTAGCGGGAAACGTAGTGAGCAGTTCTTC.

This clonotype turned up a few times. The chain employs TRBV9 and TRBJ2-2; D is unclear. Trimming left V 3 bases short and J 4 bases short, with 13 bases between. Germline V lookup: CDR1 SGDLS, CDR2 YYNGEE. The CDR3 has 15 residues. The CDR3 reads CASSAYQKFTGELFF. The CDR3 region has the DNA TGTGCCAGCAGCGCATACCAGAAATTCACCGGGGAGCTGTTTTTT.

J is TRBJ2-2 and V is TRBV9; D not resolved. Deletions cut 0 bases from V and 8 bases from J, with 8 bases between. This CDR3 region has 13 residues. Germline values: CDR1 SGDLS, CDR2 YYNGEE. The CDR3 bases are TGTGCCAGCAGCGTAGCCGATGGAGGGGAGCTGTTTTTT. Residues: CASSVADGGELFF. Full variable domain (rest looked up from reference TRBV9 and TRBJ2-2): DSGVTQTPKHLITATGQRVTLRCSPRSGDLSVYWYQQSLDQGLQFLIQYYNGEERAKGNILERFSAQQFPDLHSELNLSSLELGDSALYFCASSVADGGELFFGEGSRLTVL.

As regards this clonotype: A much larger clone differs from this one at a single base, so this may be a read error. The V gene is TRBV7-8, the J gene TRBJ1-5; D is undetermined. The CDR3 runs to 15 residues. Germline loops: CDR1 SGHVS, CDR2 FQNEAQ. CDR3 DNA sequence: TGTGCCAGCAGCCGGACGGGAAATAGCAATCAGCCCCGGCATTTT. Protein sequence: CASSRTGNSNQPRHF.

This clonotype has a handful of counts. J is TRBJ2-3 and V is TRBV20-1; the D gene is possibly TRBD2 (5 bases). The ends were cut back, 7 bases at V and 8 bases at J, with 19 bases in the middle. The germline CDR1 and CDR2 sequences are DFQATT and SNEGSKA (reference sequence). There are 13 residues in the CDR3. The CDR3: CSVDPSSGGTQYF. The CDR3 coding sequence is TGCAGTGTAGACCCCTCGAGCGGCGGTACGCAGTATTTT.

This clonotype was observed many times. This sequence joins TRBV20-1 and TRBJ1-1; D uncertain. V lost 6 bases and J 1 base, leaving 9 bases between the germline ends. This CDR3 region has 12 residues. The germline V gene has CDR1 DFQATT and CDR2 SNEGSKA (reference sequence). The CDR3 region has the DNA TGCAGTGCCGGAAGGACGAACACTGAAGCTTTCTTT. This codes for CSAGRTNTEAFF.

At least ten counts were recorded for this clonotype. The chain uses TRBV13 and TRBJ2-7; 8 bases are a match to TRBD2. Per germline, CDR1 PRHDT and CDR2 FYEKMQ (reference sequence). The CDR3 spans 17 residues. Unmatched junction bases numbered 13, after V lost 1 base and J lost 5 bases. CDR3 DNA: TGTGCCAGCAGCTTAGCCCTAGAAGCGGGAGCGGGACACGAGCAGTACTTC. Its protein is CASSLALEAGAGHEQYF.

This clonotype was counted ten times or more. The V gene is TRBV7-9, the J gene TRBJ2-3, with D possibly matching TRBD2 (6 bases). The CDR3 covers 16 residues. V gave up 1 base and J gave up 1 base, with 12 bases separating them. CDR1 and CDR2 from the germline V gene are SEHNR and FQNEAQ (reference sequence). In DNA, the CDR3 is TGTGCCAGCAGCTTAGAAGGGACTGCACGCACAGATACGCAGTATTTT. Its protein product is CASSLEGTARTDTQYF.